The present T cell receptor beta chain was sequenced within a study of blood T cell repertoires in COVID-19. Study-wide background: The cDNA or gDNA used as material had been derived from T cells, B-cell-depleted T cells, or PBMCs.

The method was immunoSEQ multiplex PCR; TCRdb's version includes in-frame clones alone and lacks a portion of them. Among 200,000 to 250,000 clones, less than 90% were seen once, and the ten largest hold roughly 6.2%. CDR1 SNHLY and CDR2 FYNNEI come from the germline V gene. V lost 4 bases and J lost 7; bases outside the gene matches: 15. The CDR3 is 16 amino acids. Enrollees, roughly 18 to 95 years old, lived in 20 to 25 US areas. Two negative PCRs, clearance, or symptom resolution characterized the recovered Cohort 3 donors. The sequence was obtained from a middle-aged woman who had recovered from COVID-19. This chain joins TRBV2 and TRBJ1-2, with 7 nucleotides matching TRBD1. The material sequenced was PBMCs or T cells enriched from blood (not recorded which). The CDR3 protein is CASSGSLGGSSFGYTF. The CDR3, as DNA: TGTGCCAGCAGTGGGTCGTTAGGGGGCTCGTCGTTTGGCTACACCTTC.